Presented here are 29 T cell receptor beta chains from one specimen sequenced in a study of blood T cell repertoires in COVID-19. Sequenced by immunoSEQ multiplex PCR; TCRdb stores in-frame clones only, minus some. In the table there are 90,000 to 150,000 clones, approximately 80% of which are singletons. Sequencing was done on a sample of peripheral blood. The receptors derive from a man over 45 with acute or convalescent COVID-19.

The V call is TRBV19, the J call TRBJ1-2; D is ambiguous. The germline CDR1 and CDR2 sequences are LNHDA and SQIVND (reference sequence). The CDR3 covers 15 residues. V dropped 4 bases and J dropped 0 bases, with 12 bases sitting between them. CDR3 coding DNA: TGTGCCAGTAGTACCACAGTGAAATCTAACTATGGCTACACCTTC. Its translation: CASSTTVKSNYGYTF.

V gene TRBV19 combines with J gene TRBJ1-2; no clear D gene. Trimming pared 3 bases from V and 0 bases from J, leaving 8 bases between. This CDR3 comprises 14 residues. The V gene's germline CDR1 is LNHDA and CDR2 SQIVND (reference sequence). The CDR3 loop reads CASSMTPTNYGYTF. DNA for the CDR3: TGTGCCAGTAGTATGACACCGACTAACTATGGCTACACCTTC.

The V gene is TRBV19, the J gene TRBJ1-3, with D perhaps TRBD1 (5 bases). The CDR3 length is 13 residues. Deletions cut 10 bases from V and 4 bases from J, with 14 bases between. Germline V gene data show CDR1 as LNHDA and CDR2 as SQIVND (reference sequence). The CDR3 region has the DNA TGTGCCACCGCGGAGGGGATCGGAAACACCATATATTTT. Protein: CATAEGIGNTIYF.

The J gene is TRBJ1-1, the V gene TRBV6-4; D unclear. Trimming stripped 5 bases from V and 0 bases from J, with 7 bases between. The length of the CDR3 is 13 residues. Looked up from germline, CDR1 is MRHNA and CDR2 is SNTAGT. The CDR3 DNA reads TGTGCCAGCAGTAAGACATTGAACACTGAAGCTTTCTTT. Amino acids: CASSKTLNTEAFF.

The rearrangement joins TRBV16 to TRBJ2-7; perhaps TRBD2 as D (6 bases). The CDR3 is 14 amino acids. Trimming removed 4 bases from V and 3 bases from J, with 13 bases in between. Germline V CDR1 and CDR2: KGHSY, FQNENV. CDR3 region: CASSPGTGNYEQYF. For the CDR3, the DNA is TGTGCCAGCAGCCCGGGGACTGGGAACTACGAGCAGTACTTC.

The chain has TRBV7-7 and TRBJ2-1, with 10 bases aligning to TRBD1. The J segment lost 4 bases and the V segment lost 8 bases, leaving 5 bases of the junction unmatched. The CDR3 is made up of 14 amino acids. The V gene's germline CDR1 is SSHAT and CDR2 FNYEAQ (reference sequence). CDR3 region: CASSTGGGYNEQFF. The CDR3 nucleotides are TGTGCCAGCTCGACAGGGGGCGGGTACAATGAGCAGTTCTTC. Variable domain in full (rest from reference TRBV7-7 and TRBJ2-1): GAGVSQSPRYKVTKRGQDVTLRCDPISSHATLYWYQQALGQGPEFLTYFNYEAQPDKSGLPSDRFSAERPEGSISTLTIQRTEQRDSAMYRCASSTGGGYNEQFFGPGTRLTVL.

This clone was counted between two and nine times. CDR3 nucleotide sequence: TGTGCCAGCAGCATAAACAGGGCTAGCTATGGCTACACCTTC. Translated: CASSINRASYGYTF. This rearrangement joins TRBV5-4 to TRBJ1-2; weak D call: TRBD1 (6 bases). The CDR3 runs to 14 residues. Germline CDR1 is SGHNT and CDR2 is YYREEE (reference sequence). V shed 4 bases and J shed 4 bases, with 14 bases lying between them.

This clone is labeled as medium-sized. This chain joins TRBV29-1 and TRBJ2-1; tentative D call: TRBD2 (6 bases). Per germline, CDR1 SQVTM and CDR2 ANQGSEA. Trimming cost V 5 bases and J 5 bases, with 19 bases left between them. CDR3 length: 15 amino acids. Here the CDR3 reads CSVTPGTGDHNEQFF. The CDR3 DNA reads TGCAGCGTTACCCCCGGGACTGGGGATCACAATGAGCAGTTCTTC.

J is TRBJ2-1 and V is TRBV11-3; no definite D call. The length of the CDR3 is 14 residues. The germline V and J ends were trimmed by 1 base and 3 bases, with 7 bases remaining between them. Germline values: CDR1 SGHNT, CDR2 YENEEA. Here the CDR3 reads CASSLGANYNEQFF. CDR3 bases: TGTGCCAGCAGCTTAGGCGCCAACTACAATGAGCAGTTCTTC.

The J gene is TRBJ2-5, the V gene TRBV2; tentative D call: TRBD2 (6 bases). Trimming removed 7 bases from V and 2 bases from J, with 8 bases in between. The V gene's germline CDR1 is SNHLY and CDR2 FYNNEI. This CDR3 spans 12 amino acids. This CDR3 is CASIGLQETQYF. The CDR3 DNA sequence: TGTGCCAGCATTGGACTACAAGAGACCCAGTACTTC. Full variable domain (remainder filled in from reference TRBV2 and TRBJ2-5): EPEVTQTPSHQVTQMGQEVILRCVPISNHLYFYWYRQILGQKVEFLVSFYNNEISEKSEIFDDQFSVERPDGSNFTLKIRSTKLEDSAMYFCASIGLQETQYFGPGTRLLVL.

This clone has just a few counts. Written as DNA, the CDR3 is TGTGCCAGCAGCTCCTTTACCTACGAGCAGTACTTC. Encoded protein: CASSSFTYEQYF. The J gene is TRBJ2-7, the V gene TRBV7-9; D ambiguous. V lost 4 bases and J lost 2, with 6 bases in between. The CDR3 runs 12 residues. From germline, CDR1 is SEHNR and CDR2 FQNEAQ (reference sequence).

The genes are TRBV5-1 and TRBJ2-1; D is unresolved. Trimming cost V 4 bases and J 3 bases, with 5 bases left between them. Germline lookup yields CDR1 SGHRS and CDR2 YFSETQ. The CDR3 has 12 residues. DNA of the CDR3: TGCGCCAGCAGCCCTAACTACAATGAGCAGTTCTTC. This sequence encodes CASSPNYNEQFF.

This sequence joins TRBV11-3 and TRBJ2-3, with 9 bases matching TRBD1. The J segment lost 3 bases and the V segment lost 11 bases, leaving 9 bases of the junction unmatched. CDR3 length: 14 residues. Germline lookup yields CDR1 SGHNT and CDR2 YENEEA. The CDR3 DNA sequence: TGTGCCTCCTCAGAGACAGGGGGTACAGATACGCAGTATTTT. Amino acid sequence: CASSETGGTDTQYF.

The chain recombines TRBV19 with TRBJ2-5; unclear D gene. Germline V gene sequence: CDR1 LNHDA, CDR2 SQIVND (reference sequence). Between the trimmed V and J ends, which lost 4 bases and 5 bases, there was a span of 11 bases. This CDR3 region has 13 residues. This chain's CDR3 is CASSTVAGETQYF. The DNA of the CDR3 is TGTGCCAGTAGTACAGTAGCCGGGGAGACCCAGTACTTC.

This clone appeared many times. CDR3 in amino acids: CASSPDIILHF. CDR3 DNA: TGTGCCAGCAGCCCGGACATTATACTCCACTTT. This chain uses TRBV7-9 with TRBJ1-6; maybe TRBD1 (5 bases). Germline V gene data show CDR1 as SEHNR and CDR2 as FQNEAQ (reference sequence). The CDR3 sequence is 11 residues long. The germline V and J ends were trimmed by 5 bases and 16 bases, with 12 bases remaining between them. Together with reference TRBV7-9 and TRBJ1-6, the CDR3 gives the full variable domain: DTGVSQNPRHKITKRGQNVTFRCDPISEHNRLYWYRQTLGQGPEFLTYFQNEAQLEKSRLLSDRFSAERPKGSFSTLEIQRTEQGDSAMYLCASSPDIILHFGNGTRLTVT.

This chain uses TRBV10-3 with TRBJ1-2; D not certain. Trimming stripped 6 bases from V and 4 bases from J, with 21 bases between. The CDR3 sequence is 16 residues long. CDR1 and CDR2 (germline): ENHRY, SYGVKD. CDR3 DNA: TGTGCCATCAGCGACTACCGAACAGAAGACGGCTATGGCTACACCTTC. This codes for CAISDYRTEDGYGYTF.

The CDR3 nucleotides read TGTGCCAGCAGCTTAGGTTATGGCGGGACCGAGACCCAGTACTTC. It is translated as CASSLGYGGTETQYF. V usage is TRBV7-8 and J usage is TRBJ2-5; perhaps TRBD2 as D (6 bases). The CDR3 is made up of 15 amino acids. Germline CDR1 reads SGHVS; CDR2 reads FQNEAQ. With 1 base removed from V and 5 bases from J, the gap between germline ends came to 14 bases.

This clone was seen just once. CDR3 sequence: CATSDFSRLLDTDTQYF. The CDR3 DNA reads TGTGCCACCAGTGATTTTTCACGACTGCTTGACACAGATACGCAGTATTTT. The chain has TRBV24-1 and TRBJ2-3; D remains unclear. V lost 1 base and J lost 2, with 15 bases in between. The CDR3 loop spans 17 amino acids. Per germline, CDR1 KGHDR and CDR2 SFDVKD.

The V gene is TRBV4-1, the J gene TRBJ1-3; D call uncertain. V was cut by 1 base and J by 0 bases, with 10 bases left in between. CDR3 length: 16 amino acids. Germline values: CDR1 MGHRA, CDR2 YSYEKL. The CDR3 spells CASSQGSGHSGNTIYF. Written as DNA, the CDR3 is TGCGCCAGCAGCCAAGGTTCAGGCCACTCTGGAAACACCATATATTTT.

The chain employs TRBV6-1 and TRBJ2-2, with D possibly being TRBD1 (5 bases). CDR3 size: 16 residues. Trimming shortened V by 2 bases and J by 3 bases, and 13 bases separated the two germline ends. Germline V CDR1 and CDR2: MNHNS, SASEGT. The CDR3 nucleotides are TGTGCCAGCAGTGAACTCGGCAGGGTGGACACCGGGGAGCTGTTTTTT. Translating it yields CASSELGRVDTGELFF.

This clone was picked up one time. CDR3 in amino acids: CASSHVSGQQNNEQFF. The CDR3 coding sequence is TGTGCCAGCAGCCATGTCTCGGGACAGCAGAACAATGAGCAGTTCTTC. V and J are TRBV9 and TRBJ2-1, with TRBD1 matching 7 bases. Germline assignment: CDR1 SGDLS and CDR2 YYNGEE. The junction had 12 bases not matched to a gene; V was cut back by 4 bases and J by 5 bases. The CDR3 totals 16 residues.

This sequence joins TRBV4-1 and TRBJ1-1; D uncertain. This CDR3 has 15 amino acids. V was clipped by 6 bases and J by 1 base, with 15 bases between them. CDR1 is MGHRA and CDR2 is YSYEKL in the germline V gene. CDR3 nucleotides: TGCGCCAGCAGACGAAACAGCCTACGGAACACTGAAGCTTTCTTT. Translated, it gives CASRRNSLRNTEAFF.

The V and J genes are TRBV5-1 and TRBJ1-1; D remains unclear. The CDR3 runs 14 residues. Deletions cut 1 base from V and 1 base from J, with 8 bases between. Looked up from germline, CDR1 is SGHRS and CDR2 is YFSETQ. The CDR3 sequence: CASSLLGRNTEAFF. In DNA, the CDR3 is TGCGCCAGCAGCTTGCTAGGGAGGAACACTGAAGCTTTCTTT.

The chain combines TRBV5-6 with TRBJ2-7, with 10 nucleotides matching TRBD2. CDR3 size: 13 residues. CDR1 is SGHDT, CDR2 YYEEEE, per germline. V dropped 1 base and J dropped 8; count of bases not matched to a gene: 3. This CDR3 reads CASSLRAGGQQYF. The CDR3 DNA follows: TGTGCCAGCAGCTTGAGAGCGGGGGGGCAGCAGTACTTC.

The chain recombines TRBV19 with TRBJ2-7; 13 bases align to TRBD2. The CDR3 totals 15 residues. Per germline, CDR1 LNHDA and CDR2 SQIVND (reference sequence). J lost 5 bases, V lost 2 bases, and 3 bases had no gene match. The CDR3: CASSIPGLAGNEQYF. The CDR3 DNA follows: TGTGCCAGTAGTATACCGGGACTAGCGGGAAACGAGCAGTACTTC.

The chain carries TRBV5-1 and TRBJ1-1; 7 bases fit TRBD1. J lost 8 bases, V lost 4 bases, and 5 bases had no gene match. In germline, CDR1 is SGHRS, CDR2 YFSETQ. The CDR3 runs to 12 residues. The CDR3 DNA sequence: TGCGCCAGCAGCCCGACAGGGTTGGAAGCTTTCTTT. It encodes CASSPTGLEAFF.

This chain links TRBV27 with TRBJ2-7; 10 bases fit TRBD1. V was pared by 6 bases and J by 2 bases, with 10 bases of the junction left unmatched. There are 16 residues in the CDR3. CDR1 MNHEY and CDR2 SMNVEV come from the germline V gene (reference sequence). In DNA form, the CDR3 reads TGTGCCAGCAGCGTCAAACCGGGACAGGGGACCTACGAGCAGTACTTC. It codes for CASSVKPGQGTYEQYF.

The genes are TRBV28 and TRBJ1-1; no reliable D call. The CDR3 consists of 14 residues. Trimming stripped 5 bases from V and 1 base from J, with 11 bases between. Germline CDR1 reads MDHEN; CDR2 reads SYDVKM. The CDR3 DNA is TGTGCCAGCAGTGCAGCGCTCGAGAACACTGAAGCTTTCTTT. Its translation is CASSAALENTEAFF.

This chain joins TRBV2 and TRBJ2-5, with 9 bases identical to TRBD2. The V gene end was trimmed by 2 bases and the J gene end by 7 bases; junction bases not matched to a gene: 11. Germline V gene lookup returns CDR1 SNHLY and CDR2 FYNNEI. The CDR3 sequence is 16 residues long. The CDR3 loop reads CASSESGGGGQLTQYF. The CDR3 bases are TGTGCCAGCAGTGAATCTGGCGGGGGGGGGCAATTGACCCAGTACTTC.